This T cell receptor (beta chain) was sequenced for a study of beta chain features in type 1 diabetes. Study context: Researchers looked at about 110 million sorted cells across all samples. General study findings and limits: Patients showed naive, central memory and Treg TCRB repertoires that appeared more similar than those of healthy donors. People with Type 1 diabetes carried modestly yet significantly shorter TCRB CDR3s in all four CD4+ subsets.

To note about this clone: Its antigen is currently unknown.

The length of the CDR3 is 14 residues. Germline V gene lookup returns CDR1 SGHDN and CDR2 FVKESK. The V gene end was trimmed by 3 bases and the J gene end by 9 bases; junction bases not matched to a gene: 8. As every portion of the isolated RNA was reverse transcribed, the sequencing read expressed TCRB transcripts. Here immunoSEQ multiplex PCR was the method, and the copy in TCRdb shows in-frame clones only, minus some. The table has about 400,000 clones, around 12% seen once. One heparinised draw, averaging approximately 120 mL, was taken per donor. Sequencing input: naive CD4+ T cells from blood. The sequence derives from a woman between 18 and 29 years old with type 1 diabetes. The chain links TRBV14 to TRBJ2-5; 9 bases map to TRBD1. CDR3 residues: CASSHNRGPESQYF. CDR3 coding DNA: TGTGCCAGCAGCCATAACAGGGGGCCCGAGTCCCAGTACTTC.